The next 5 T cell receptor beta chains were all read from a single sample in a study of CD8+ T cells in alopecia areata. cDNA reverse transcribed from extracted RNA served as the sequencing template. Using immunoSEQ multiplex PCR, the repertoire was profiled, and TCRdb retains in-frame clones only, with some absent. The repertoire holds around 140,000 clones, with roughly 50% as singletons. The sample was CD4+ T cells sorted from blood. These receptors were taken from a human donor with alopecia areata.

The gene calls are TRBV11-2 and TRBJ2-2; D may match TRBD1 or TRBD2 (5 bases each). Trimming took 0 bases from V and 6 from J, leaving 8 bases between them. Germline V gene data show CDR1 as SGHAT and CDR2 as FQNNGV. The CDR3 runs to 14 residues. CDR3 region: CASSLDWGPGELFF. CDR3 nucleotides: TGTGCCAGCAGCTTAGATTGGGGACCCGGGGAGCTGTTTTTT.

The V and J genes are TRBV7-2 and TRBJ2-1; 11 bases fit TRBD2. Trimming at V came to 4 bases and at J to 5 bases, leaving 4 bases not matched to a gene. Germline V gives CDR1 SGHTA, CDR2 FQGNSA. The CDR3 consists of 15 residues. The CDR3 spells CASSSGTSGHNEQFF. The CDR3 DNA reads as TGTGCCAGCAGCTCGGGGACTAGCGGACACAATGAGCAGTTCTTC.

J is TRBJ1-2 and V is TRBV7-2; D gene unclear. The germline V and J ends were trimmed by 1 base and 4 bases, with 10 bases remaining between them. CDR3 length: 14 residues. Looked up from germline, CDR1 is SGHTA and CDR2 is FQGNSA. CDR3 bases: TGTGCCAGCAGCTTAGGTCCGTCTGGCTATGGCTACACCTTC. Protein product: CASSLGPSGYGYTF.

The rearrangement links TRBV5-1 to TRBJ2-1; TRBD2 agrees at 12 bases. V lost 0 bases and J lost 4; bases outside the gene matches: 8. The CDR3 loop spans 18 amino acids. Germline CDR1 reads SGHRS; CDR2 reads YFSETQ. For the CDR3, the DNA is TGCGCCAGCAGCTTGGCCCCCCCGACTAGCGGGAGATACAATGAGCAGTTCTTC. Translated, it gives CASSLAPPTSGRYNEQFF.

This chain connects TRBV29-1 to TRBJ2-5; 8 nucleotides agree with TRBD1. This CDR3 contains 12 residues. Germline loops: CDR1 SQVTM, CDR2 ANQGSEA. V trimming: 7 bases; J trimming: 5 bases; junction bases outside the gene matches: 6. The CDR3 region has the DNA TGCAGCGCTAGACAGGGGTGGGAGACCCAGTACTTC. This encodes CSARQGWETQYF.